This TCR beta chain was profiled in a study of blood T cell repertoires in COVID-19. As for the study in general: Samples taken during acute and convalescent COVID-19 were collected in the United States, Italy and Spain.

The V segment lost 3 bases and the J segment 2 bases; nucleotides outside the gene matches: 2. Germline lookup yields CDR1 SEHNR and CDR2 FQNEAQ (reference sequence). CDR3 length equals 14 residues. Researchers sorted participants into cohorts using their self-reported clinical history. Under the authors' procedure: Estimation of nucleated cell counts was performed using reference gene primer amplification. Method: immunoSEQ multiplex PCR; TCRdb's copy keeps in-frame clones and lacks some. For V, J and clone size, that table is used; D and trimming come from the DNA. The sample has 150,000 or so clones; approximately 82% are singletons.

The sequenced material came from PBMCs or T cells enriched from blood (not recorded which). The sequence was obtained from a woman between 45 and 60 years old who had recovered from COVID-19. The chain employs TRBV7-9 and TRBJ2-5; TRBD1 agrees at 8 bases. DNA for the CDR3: TGTGCCAGCAGCTTGAGGACAGGGCAAGAGACCCAGTACTTC. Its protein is CASSLRTGQETQYF.